The source of this TCR beta chain is a study of vaccination and CD4 T cells after COVID-19. Whole-study findings and limits: Recorded median SARS-CoV-2-reactive clonotype numbers increased from about 20 to 38 without reaching significance.

MiXCR was run by TCRdb on the PCR reads, yielding one entry per CDR3 protein. The table has 25,000 or so distinct CDR3 sequences, 51% seen once. This clonotype was observed a few times. Its specificity is not known. Germline V gene data show CDR1 as LNHDA and CDR2 as SQIVND (reference sequence). The CDR3 is 14 amino acids. Trimming took off 5 bases at V and 9 bases at J, with 17 bases between the two ends. Positive PCR dates spanned March to December 2020, predating US Alpha, Beta and Delta variants. The chain employs TRBV19 and TRBJ1-5, with D perhaps TRBD1 (5 bases). Specimen: CD4+ T cells from blood, collected before SARS-CoV-2 vaccination. This clonotype was sampled from a human donor who had recovered from COVID-19. The CDR3 DNA follows: TGTGCCAGTAGTCCGGGACCGGCGGATGGGCCCCAGCATTTT. Translating gives CASSPGPADGPQHF.